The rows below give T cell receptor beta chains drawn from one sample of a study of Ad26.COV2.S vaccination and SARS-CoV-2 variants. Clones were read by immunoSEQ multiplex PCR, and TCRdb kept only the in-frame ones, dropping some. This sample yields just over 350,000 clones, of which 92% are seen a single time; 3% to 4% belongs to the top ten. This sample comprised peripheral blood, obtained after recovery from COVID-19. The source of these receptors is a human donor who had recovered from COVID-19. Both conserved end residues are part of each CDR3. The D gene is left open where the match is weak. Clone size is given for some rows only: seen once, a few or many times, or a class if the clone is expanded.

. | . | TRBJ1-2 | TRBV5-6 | CASSRAAGVGTF | TGTGCCAGCAGCCGCGCCGCAGGGGTAGGCACCTTC
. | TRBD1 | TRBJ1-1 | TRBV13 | CASSLLPGDRGQINGENTEAFF | TGTGCCAGCAGCTTATTGCCCGGCGACAGGGGGCAAATTAACGGGGAGAACACTGAAGCTTTCTTT
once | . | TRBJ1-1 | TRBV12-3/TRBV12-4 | CASSWTDEAFF | TGTGCCAGCAGTTGGACAGATGAAGCTTTCTTT
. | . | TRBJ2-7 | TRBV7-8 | CASSFGPTTYEQYF | TGTGCCAGCAGCTTTGGACCGACCACCTACGAGCAGTACTTC
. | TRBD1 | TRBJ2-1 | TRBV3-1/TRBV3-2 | CASSQGTGMNEQFF | TGTGCCAGCAGCCAAGGGACAGGGATGAATGAGCAGTTCTTC
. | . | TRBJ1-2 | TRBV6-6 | CASSSTGYGYTF | TGTGCCAGCAGCAGTACAGGCTATGGCTACACCTTC
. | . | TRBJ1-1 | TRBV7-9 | CASLGRNTEAFF | TGTGCCTCTCTAGGCCGAAACACTGAAGCTTTCTTT
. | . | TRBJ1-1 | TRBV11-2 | CASSLDLAPIATEAFF | TGTGCCAGCAGCTTAGATCTTGCGCCAATTGCCACTGAAGCTTTCTTT
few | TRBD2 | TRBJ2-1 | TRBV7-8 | CASSLGGGAGNEQFF | TGTGCCAGCAGCTTAGGCGGGGGGGCGGGGAATGAGCAGTTCTTC
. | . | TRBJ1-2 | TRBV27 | CASSQTAANYGYTF | TGTGCCAGCAGTCAGACGGCAGCTAACTATGGCTACACCTTC
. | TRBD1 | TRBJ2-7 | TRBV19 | CASRTTGGGYEQYF | TGTGCCAGTAGAACGACAGGGGGGGGTTACGAGCAGTACTTC
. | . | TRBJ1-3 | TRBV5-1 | CASKPSEAFGNTIYF | TGCGCCAGCAAACCCTCCGAGGCCTTTGGAAACACCATATATTTT
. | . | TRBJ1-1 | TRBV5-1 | CASSPTLTGGSMNTEAFF | TGCGCCAGCAGCCCGACTCTGACGGGGGGAAGCATGAACACTGAAGCTTTCTTT
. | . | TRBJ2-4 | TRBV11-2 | CASSLFGFGLAKNIQYF | TGTGCCAGCAGCTTATTTGGGTTCGGGCTAGCCAAAAACATTCAGTACTTC
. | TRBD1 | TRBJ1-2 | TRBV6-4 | CASSDSPGTEAYGYTF | TGTGCCAGCAGTGACTCTCCCGGGACAGAAGCTTATGGCTACACCTTC
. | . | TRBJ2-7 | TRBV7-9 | CATKTNPGTSTYEQYF | TGTGCCACCAAAACCAACCCCGGGACATCCACCTACGAGCAGTACTTC
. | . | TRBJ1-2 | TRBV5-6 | CASSLGGGYTF | TGTGCCAGCAGCTTAGGAGGGGGCTACACCTTC
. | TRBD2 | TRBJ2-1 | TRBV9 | CASSPRLAGLYEQFF | TGTGCCAGCAGCCCCCGACTAGCGGGGCTGTATGAGCAGTTCTTC
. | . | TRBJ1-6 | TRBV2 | CASRAGESPLHF | TGTGCCAGCAGGGCAGGGGAGTCCCCCCTCCACTTT
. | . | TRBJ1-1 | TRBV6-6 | CASSKITGTWGTEAFF | TGTGCCAGCAGTAAAATCACCGGGACCTGGGGCACTGAAGCTTTCTTT
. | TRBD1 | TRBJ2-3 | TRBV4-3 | CASSQAIGTGRLTDQDTQYF | TGCGCCAGCAGCCAAGCGATAGGGACAGGGAGGTTAACCGACCAGGATACGCAGTATTTT
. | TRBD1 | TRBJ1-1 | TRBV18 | CASSPTGGNTEAFF | TGTGCCAGCTCACCGACAGGGGGAAACACTGAAGCTTTCTTT
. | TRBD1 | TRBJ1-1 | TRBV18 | CASSLKTGYEAFF | TGTGCCAGCTCACTGAAGACAGGGTATGAAGCTTTCTTT
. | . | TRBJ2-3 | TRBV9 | CASSVDLEGDTQYF | TGTGCCAGCAGCGTAGACCTGGAGGGAGATACGCAGTATTTT
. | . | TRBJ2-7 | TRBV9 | CASSVGAEDLRWYF | TGTGCCAGCAGCGTAGGGGCAGAAGATTTGCGTTGGTACTTC
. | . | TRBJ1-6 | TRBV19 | CASSGRSSYNSPLHF | TGTGCCAGTAGTGGGCGGAGCTCCTATAATTCACCCCTCCACTTT
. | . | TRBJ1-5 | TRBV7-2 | CASSYRQVSVDQPQHF | TGTGCCAGCAGTTACCGACAGGTATCCGTGGATCAGCCCCAGCATTTT
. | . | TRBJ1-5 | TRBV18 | CASSSGILSNQPQHF | TGTGCCAGCTCATCGGGGATATTGAGCAATCAGCCCCAGCATTTT
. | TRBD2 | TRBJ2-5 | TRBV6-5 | CASTLAGSLGETQYF | TGTGCCAGCACCTTAGCGGGGTCGTTGGGAGAGACCCAGTACTTC
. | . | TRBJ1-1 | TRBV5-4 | CASSPPRGGNTEAFF | TGTGCCAGCAGCCCTCCCAGGGGTGGGAACACTGAAGCTTTCTTT
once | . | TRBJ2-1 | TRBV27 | CASSLAVSHNEQFF | TGTGCCAGCAGTTTGGCGGTCTCCCACAATGAGCAGTTCTTC
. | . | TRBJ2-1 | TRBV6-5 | CASRGTPIRDEQFF | TGTGCCAGCAGGGGGACCCCTATAAGGGATGAGCAGTTCTTC
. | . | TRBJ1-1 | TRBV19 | CASSGGVRVEAFF | TGTGCCAGTAGTGGAGGGGTAAGAGTTGAGGCTTTCTTT
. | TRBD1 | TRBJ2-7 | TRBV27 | CASSVRTGASYEQYF | TGTGCCAGCAGCGTAAGGACAGGGGCTTCCTACGAGCAGTACTTC
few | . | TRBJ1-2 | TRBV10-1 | CASSGGDGYTF | TGCGCCAGCAGTGGGGGGGATGGCTACACCTTC
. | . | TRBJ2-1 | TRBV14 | CASSQVWGNEQFF | TGTGCCAGCAGCCAAGTATGGGGCAATGAGCAGTTCTTC
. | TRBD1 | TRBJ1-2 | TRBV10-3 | CATRAGQGGGYTF | TGTGCCACCAGGGCAGGACAGGGTGGGGGCTACACCTTC
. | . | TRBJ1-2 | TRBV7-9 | CASRSGQPGYTF | TGTGCCAGCAGATCCGGACAGCCTGGCTACACCTTC
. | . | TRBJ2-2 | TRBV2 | CASRWTYTGELFF | TGTGCCAGCAGATGGACGTACACCGGGGAGCTGTTTTTT